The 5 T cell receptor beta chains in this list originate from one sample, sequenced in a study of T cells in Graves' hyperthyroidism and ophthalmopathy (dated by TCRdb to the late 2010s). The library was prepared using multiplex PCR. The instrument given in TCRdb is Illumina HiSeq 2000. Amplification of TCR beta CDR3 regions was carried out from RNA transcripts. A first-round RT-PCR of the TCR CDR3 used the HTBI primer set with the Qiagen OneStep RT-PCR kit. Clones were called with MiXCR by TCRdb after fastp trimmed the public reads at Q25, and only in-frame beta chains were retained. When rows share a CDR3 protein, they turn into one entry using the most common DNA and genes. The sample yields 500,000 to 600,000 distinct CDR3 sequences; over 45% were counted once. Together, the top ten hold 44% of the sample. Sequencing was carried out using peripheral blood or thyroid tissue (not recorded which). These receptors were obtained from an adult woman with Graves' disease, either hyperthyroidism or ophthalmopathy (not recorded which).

In nucleotides, the CDR3 is TGTGCCAGCAAACAAGCGGGAGGGCCTGGAGAGCAGTACTTC. Protein product: CASKQAGGPGEQYF. The chain carries TRBV13 and TRBJ2-7; 10 positions agree with TRBD2. Unmatched junction bases numbered 10, after V lost 7 bases and J lost 7 bases. This CDR3 contains 14 residues. Germline CDR1 is PRHDT and CDR2 is FYEKMQ (reference sequence).

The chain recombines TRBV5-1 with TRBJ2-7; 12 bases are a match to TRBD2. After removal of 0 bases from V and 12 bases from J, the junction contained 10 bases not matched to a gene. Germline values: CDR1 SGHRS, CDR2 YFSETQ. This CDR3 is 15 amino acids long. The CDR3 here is CASSLEGLAGSLWYF. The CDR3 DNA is TGCGCCAGCAGCTTGGAAGGACTAGCGGGGTCCCTCTGGTACTTC.

CDR3: CATASGQGAHEQYF. The CDR3 DNA reads TGTGCCACCGCCTCGGGACAGGGGGCCCACGAGCAGTACTTC. The genes are TRBV7-6 and TRBJ2-7; 12 bases are a match to TRBD1. Trimming took 10 bases from V and 5 from J; bases not matched to a gene: 9. CDR1 SGHVS and CDR2 FNYEAQ come from the germline V gene. This CDR3 has 14 residues.

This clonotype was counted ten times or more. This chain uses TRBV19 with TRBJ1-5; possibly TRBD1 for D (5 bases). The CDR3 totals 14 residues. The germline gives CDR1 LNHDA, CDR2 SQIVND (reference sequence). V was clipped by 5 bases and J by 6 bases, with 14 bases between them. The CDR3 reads CASSVTARGQPQHF. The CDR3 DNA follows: TGTGCCAGTAGTGTGACAGCTCGTGGTCAGCCCCAGCATTTT.

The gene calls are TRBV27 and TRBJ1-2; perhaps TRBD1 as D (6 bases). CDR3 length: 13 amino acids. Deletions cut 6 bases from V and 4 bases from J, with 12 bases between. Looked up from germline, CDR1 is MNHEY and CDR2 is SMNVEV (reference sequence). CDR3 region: CASRPRGGYGYTF. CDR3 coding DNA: TGTGCCAGCAGACCCAGGGGAGGCTATGGCTACACCTTC.